This section outlines one TCR beta chain sequence together with its context. This sample is part of a study of technical replicates of blood from a few donors. Trimming took 0 bases from V and 0 from J, leaving 13 bases between them. The CDR3 is 17 amino acids. Looked up from germline, CDR1 is SGHKS and CDR2 is YYEKEE (reference sequence). Measured with immunoSEQ multiplex PCR; TCRdb has only the in-frame clones, and not every one. This table has about 75,000 clones, 91% appearing once. V and J are TRBV5-5 and TRBJ1-5; D is perhaps TRBD1 (6 bases). This TCR came from a human donor in good health. Some clones in this sample may be carry-over from other donors' samples. Input material: T cells isolated from PBMCs. The CDR3 protein is CASSLEDRLNSNQPQHF. DNA of the CDR3: TGTGCCAGCAGCTTGGAAGACAGGCTAAATAGCAATCAGCCCCAGCATTTT.